The rows below give T cell receptor beta chains drawn from one sample of a study of blood T cell repertoires in COVID-19. The repertoire was sequenced with immunoSEQ multiplex PCR; TCRdb's copy has only in-frame clones and lacks some. The sample lists some 370,000 clones; around 90% were seen once. Sequences were obtained from peripheral blood. These receptors came from a man in his forties or fifties with acute or convalescent COVID-19. Both conserved end residues are part of each CDR3. A D gene is named only where the DNA matches it firmly. A row's size may be missing; if present it is once, few, many or a size class.

D,V,size,J,CDR3,DNA
NA,TRBV3-1/TRBV3-2,once,TRBJ1-1,CASSFVGGTEAFF,TGTGCCAGCAGTTTCGTGGGGGGCACTGAAGCTTTCTTT
NA,TRBV9,NA,TRBJ1-2,CASSAPQDSYGYTF,TGTGCCAGCAGCGCCCCCCAGGACTCCTATGGCTACACCTTC
NA,TRBV6-5,NA,TRBJ2-7,CATFRGHYDEQYF,TGTGCCACTTTCAGGGGACACTATGACGAGCAGTACTTC
NA,TRBV30,NA,TRBJ2-2,CAWSSRAENTGELFF,TGTGCCTGGAGTAGCAGGGCAGAGAACACCGGGGAGCTGTTTTTT
TRBD1,TRBV2,NA,TRBJ1-5,CASSDGGQGGQPQHF,TGTGCCAGCAGTGACGGGGGACAGGGAGGCCAGCCCCAGCATTTT
NA,TRBV4-3,NA,TRBJ1-2,CASSQGRGGAYYGYTF,TGCGCCAGCAGCCAAGGAAGAGGAGGTGCTTACTATGGCTACACCTTC
NA,TRBV9,NA,TRBJ2-3,CASSVWYRPGDTQYF,TGTGCCAGCAGCGTATGGTACAGGCCCGGAGATACGCAGTATTTT
TRBD1,TRBV5-4,NA,TRBJ1-4,CASSVDGTGRRKLFF,TGTGCCAGCAGCGTAGATGGGACAGGGCGAAGGAAACTGTTTTTT
NA,TRBV12-5,once,TRBJ1-2,CASGLVSGNYGYTF,TGTGCTAGTGGTTTGGTTTCAGGGAATTATGGCTACACCTTC
NA,TRBV12-3/TRBV12-4,NA,TRBJ2-1,CASSPQGHGQFF,TGTGCCAGCAGTCCACAGGGACATGGGCAGTTCTTC
NA,TRBV7-2,NA,TRBJ1-1,CASSLFPLNTEAFF,TGTGCCAGCAGCTTATTTCCGTTGAACACTGAAGCTTTCTTT
TRBD1,TRBV19,once,TRBJ1-5,CASSISGTGYQPQHF,TGTGCCAGTAGTATATCCGGGACAGGGTATCAGCCCCAGCATTTT
TRBD1,TRBV19,NA,TRBJ1-1,CASSGTVNTEAFF,TGTGCCAGTAGCGGGACAGTGAACACTGAAGCTTTCTTT
NA,TRBV28,once,TRBJ1-4,CASVGQFNEKLFF,TGTGCCAGCGTCGGACAGTTTAATGAAAAACTGTTTTTT
NA,TRBV5-6,few,TRBJ2-7,CASSLFVGGGPSYEQYF,TGTGCCAGCAGCTTGTTCGTCGGGGGTGGTCCCTCCTACGAGCAGTACTTC
NA,TRBV6-1,NA,TRBJ1-2,CASSEQVFGYTF,TGTGCCAGCAGTGAACAGGTGTTTGGCTACACCTTC
TRBD1,TRBV7-6,NA,TRBJ2-1,CASSETGVHNEQFF,TGTGCCAGCAGCGAAACAGGGGTCCACAATGAGCAGTTCTTC
TRBD2,TRBV11-2,NA,TRBJ2-2,CASRIGTTNTGELFF,TGTGCCAGCAGGATCGGGACTACAAACACCGGGGAGCTGTTTTTT
NA,TRBV10-2,NA,TRBJ2-7,CASGGLTYEQYF,TGCGCCAGCGGTGGACTTACCTACGAGCAGTACTTC
NA,TRBV6-2/TRBV6-3,NA,TRBJ2-2,CASSYLGQRTHYTGELFF,TGTGCCAGCAGTTACCTCGGTCAGCGGACCCATTACACCGGGGAGCTGTTTTTT
NA,TRBV5-1,NA,TRBJ2-7,CASRVSGPFYEQYF,TGCGCCAGCAGAGTTAGCGGCCCCTTCTACGAGCAGTACTTC
NA,TRBV18,NA,TRBJ1-4,CASRTATNEKLFF,TGTGCCAGCAGGACAGCAACTAATGAAAAACTGTTTTTT
NA,TRBV7-3,NA,TRBJ2-7,CASSSSVNSYEQYF,TGTGCCAGCAGCTCCTCCGTAAATTCCTACGAGCAGTACTTC
NA,TRBV6-5,NA,TRBJ1-5,CASSYSAVWQPQHF,TGTGCCAGCAGTTACTCGGCGGTTTGGCAGCCCCAGCATTTT
NA,TRBV4-1,few,TRBJ1-3,CASSLESASGNTIYF,TGCGCCAGCAGCCTAGAGAGTGCATCTGGAAACACCATATATTTT
NA,TRBV27,few,TRBJ1-5,CASSRINQPQHF,TGTGCCAGCAGCAGAATAAATCAGCCCCAGCATTTT
NA,TRBV9,NA,TRBJ2-2,CASSVASRYTGELFF,TGTGCCAGCAGCGTAGCTAGCCGATACACCGGGGAGCTGTTTTTT
NA,TRBV21-1,NA,TRBJ2-2,CASTPDLGLAGLNTGELFF,TGTGCCAGCACCCCAGATCTGGGACTAGCGGGTTTGAACACCGGGGAGCTGTTTTTT
NA,TRBV5-4,NA,TRBJ2-5,CASSLQGSQETQYF,TGTGCCAGCAGCCTCCAGGGATCCCAAGAGACCCAGTACTTC
TRBD1,TRBV2,NA,TRBJ1-1,CASISQGPRLNTEAFF,TGTGCCAGCATCTCACAGGGGCCGCGTTTGAACACTGAAGCTTTCTTT
NA,TRBV5-1,NA,TRBJ1-1,CASSLDLRGLEKAFF,TGCGCCAGCAGCTTGGATTTGAGGGGGTTAGAAAAAGCTTTCTTT
NA,TRBV30,NA,TRBJ2-5,CAWSAIGQGKQETQYF,TGTGCCTGGAGTGCAATAGGGCAGGGGAAACAAGAGACCCAGTACTTC
NA,TRBV4-1,NA,TRBJ1-2,CASSQPREANYGYTF,TGCGCCAGCAGCCAACCCCGGGAAGCGAACTATGGCTACACCTTC
TRBD1,TRBV28,once,TRBJ1-4,CASSGGDRVNEKLFF,TGTGCCAGCAGCGGCGGGGACAGGGTTAACGAAAAACTGTTTTTT
NA,TRBV9,NA,TRBJ1-1,CASSVSAAPTEAFF,TGTGCCAGCAGCGTATCCGCGGCCCCCACTGAAGCTTTCTTT
TRBD1,TRBV7-7,NA,TRBJ1-3,CASSLGTGRSGNTIYF,TGTGCTAGCAGCTTAGGGACAGGCCGCTCTGGAAACACCATATATTTT
TRBD2,TRBV24-1,NA,TRBJ2-1,CATVPDGRAFCNEQFF,TGTGCCACCGTCCCTGACGGGAGGGCTTTTTGCAATGAGCAGTTCTTC
TRBD1,TRBV5-3,NA,TRBJ2-2,CARSLLNRTGRSGELFF,TGTGCCAGAAGCTTGCTGAATAGGACAGGGAGATCCGGGGAGCTGTTTTTT
NA,TRBV14,NA,TRBJ1-1,CASSTGLRTEAFF,TGTGCCAGCAGCACCGGCCTGAGGACTGAAGCTTTCTTT
TRBD2,TRBV3-1/TRBV3-2,once,TRBJ2-7,CASTLARGSGDSSYEQYF,TGTGCCAGCACCCTAGCCAGGGGTAGCGGGGATAGCTCCTACGAGCAGTACTTC
TRBD2,TRBV27,NA,TRBJ2-2,CASSPRPSGRAGELFF,TGTGCCAGCAGTCCCCGTCCGAGCGGGAGGGCCGGGGAGCTGTTTTTT